This T cell receptor (beta chain) comes out of a study of early T cells in non-severe SARS-CoV-2 infection. Via MiXCR, TCRdb re-called the 5' RACE reads, giving one row per CDR3 protein. This sample yields roughly 63,000 distinct CDR3 sequences, of which 10% to 15% are seen a single time; about 4.7% belongs to the top ten. This clonotype was counted between two and nine times. The sample consisted of whole blood. This receptor was identified in an adult who was a healthcare worker with PCR-confirmed SARS-CoV-2 infection or an uninfected control (not recorded which).

CDR3 nucleotide sequence: TGTGCCAGCAGCCCCAGGGGGGCGGAGACCCAGTACTTC. The encoded protein is CASSPRGAETQYF. The rearrangement uses TRBV7-2 and TRBJ2-5; a possible D gene is TRBD1 (7 bases). The CDR3 runs 13 residues. Looked up from germline, CDR1 is SGHTA and CDR2 is FQGNSA. The V gene lost 5 bases and the J gene lost 5 bases, with 12 bases spanning the gap.